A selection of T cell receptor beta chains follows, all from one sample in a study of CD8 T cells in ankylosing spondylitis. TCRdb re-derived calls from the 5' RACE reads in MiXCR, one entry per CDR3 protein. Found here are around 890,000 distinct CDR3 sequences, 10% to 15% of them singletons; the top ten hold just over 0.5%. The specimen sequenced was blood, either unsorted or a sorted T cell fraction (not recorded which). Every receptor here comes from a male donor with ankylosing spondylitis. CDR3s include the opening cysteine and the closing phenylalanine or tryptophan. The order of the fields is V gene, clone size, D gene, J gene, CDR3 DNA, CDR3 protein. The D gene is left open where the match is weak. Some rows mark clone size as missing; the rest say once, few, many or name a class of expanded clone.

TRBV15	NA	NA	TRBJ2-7	TGTGCCACCAGCAGAGCAGGGGCGAGGTACGAGCAGTACTTC	CATSRAGARYEQYF
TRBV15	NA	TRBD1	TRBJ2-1	TGTGCCACCAGCAGATCCAGGGACAGTTACAATGAGCAGTTCTTC	CATSRSRDSYNEQFF
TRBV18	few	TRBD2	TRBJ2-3	TGTGCCAGCTCATCCAGGACTAGCGGGCTCACAGATACGCAGTATTTT	CASSSRTSGLTDTQYF
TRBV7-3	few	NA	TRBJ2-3	TGTGCCAGCAGCCCCACGGGGCAGGGTTTTCCAGATACGCAGTATTTT	CASSPTGQGFPDTQYF
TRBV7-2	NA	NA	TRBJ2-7	TGTGCCAGCAGCTACGGCAGCAGCTCCTACGAGCAGTACTTC	CASSYGSSSYEQYF
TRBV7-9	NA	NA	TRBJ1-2	TGTGCCAGCAGCTCCGCCGGACAGATCTATGGCTACACCTTC	CASSSAGQIYGYTF
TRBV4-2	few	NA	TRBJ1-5	TGTGCCAGCAGCCAAGCCGTAAGCGCTAGCAATCAGCCCCAGCATTTT	CASSQAVSASNQPQHF
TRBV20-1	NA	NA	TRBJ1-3	TGCAGTGCTAGTCGACAGACGGGAAACACCATATATTTT	CSASRQTGNTIYF
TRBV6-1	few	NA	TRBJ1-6	TGTGCCAGCAGGGCAGTTAGCTCCTATAATTCACCCCTCCACTTT	CASRAVSSYNSPLHF
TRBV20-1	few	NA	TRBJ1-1	TGCAGTGCTAGAGTCTTTGGGGGTAACGGTTTCTTT	CSARVFGGNGFF
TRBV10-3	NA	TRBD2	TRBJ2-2	TGTGCCATCAGTGACGACACTAGCGGGAGCTTCGCCGGGGAGCTGTTTTTT	CAISDDTSGSFAGELFF
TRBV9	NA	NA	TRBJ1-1	TGTGCCAGCAGCGTAGGAGACAGCAGACACACTGAAGCTTTCTTT	CASSVGDSRHTEAFF
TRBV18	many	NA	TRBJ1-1	TGTGCCAGCTCACCACTTGGAATGAACACTGAAGCTTTCTTT	CASSPLGMNTEAFF
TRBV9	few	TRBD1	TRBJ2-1	TGTGCCAGCACCAACAACAGGGGGAATGAGCAGTTCTTC	CASTNNRGNEQFF
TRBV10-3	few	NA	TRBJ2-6	TGTGCCACTGGGGCAGCTACGATTTCCCTGGGTGGGGCCAACGTCCTGACTTTC	CATGAATISLGGANVLTF
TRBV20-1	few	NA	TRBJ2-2	TGCAGTGTCCCGGAGGTTACCGGGGAGCTGTTTTTT	CSVPEVTGELFF
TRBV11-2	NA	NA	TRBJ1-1	TGTGCCAGCAGCGAAGAGCTCCAGGGTAGGACTGAAGCTTTCTTT	CASSEELQGRTEAFF
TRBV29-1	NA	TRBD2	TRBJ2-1	TGCAGCGTTGAAGACCTCGGAGCGGGAGCCTACAATGAGCAGTTCTTC	CSVEDLGAGAYNEQFF
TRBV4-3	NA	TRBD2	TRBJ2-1	TGCGCCAGCAGCCAAGGTACTAGCGGCCTTCGCGGGGAGCAGTTCTTC	CASSQGTSGLRGEQFF
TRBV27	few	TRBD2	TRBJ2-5	TGTGCCAGCAGTTTCGTGACTAGCGGGAGGGGAGAGACCCAGTACTTC	CASSFVTSGRGETQYF
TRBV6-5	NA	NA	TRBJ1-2	TGTGCCAGCAGTTATCGGACGACGCTTGCAAACTATGGCTACACCTTC	CASSYRTTLANYGYTF
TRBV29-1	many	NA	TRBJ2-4	TGCAGCGCCGAACTAGCCAAAAACATTCAGTACTTC	CSAELAKNIQYF
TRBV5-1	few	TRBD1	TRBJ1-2	TGCGCCAGCTCCAGGGGGAGGGATGGCTACACCTTC	CASSRGRDGYTF
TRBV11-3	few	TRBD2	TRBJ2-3	TGTGCCAGCCAGCGGGGGATAGGCACAGATACGCAGTATTTT	CASQRGIGTDTQYF
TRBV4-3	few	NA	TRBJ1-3	TGCGCCAGCAGCCAAGATCACTACTCTGGAAACACCATATATTTT	CASSQDHYSGNTIYF
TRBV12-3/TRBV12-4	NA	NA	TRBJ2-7	TGTGCCAGTGGCCCTGATATTTACGAGCAGTACTTC	CASGPDIYEQYF
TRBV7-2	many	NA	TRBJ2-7	TGTGCCAGCAGCTTAAGGGCAGGGGATAACTACGAGCAGTACTTC	CASSLRAGDNYEQYF
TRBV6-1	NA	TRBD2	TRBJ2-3	TGTGCCAGCAGCCGCGGACTAGCGGGAGCCATAGATACGCAGTATTTT	CASSRGLAGAIDTQYF